One T cell receptor (beta chain) is described in this entry. Its antigen is currently unknown. Definition of naive CD8+ T cells rested on a CD45RO-CCR7+CD27+CD95- profile. This specimen belongs to a study of CXCR3-negative and CXCR3-positive naive CD8 T cells. Germline V CDR1 and CDR2: MDHEN, SYDVKM. The CDR3 contains 13 residues. General study points: The study found that naive CXCR3-negative and CXCR3-positive cells shared TRBV-TRBJ usage, while memory cells differed. The naive subsets expressed comparable surface CD5, and the authors inferred TCR strength from TRB CDR3 properties. Compared with CXCR3-negative naive cells, CXCR3-positive naive cells showed more hydrophobic TRB CDR3s.

With UMI labels, 5' RACE was used to prepare the TRB cDNA libraries. TCRdb re-called the 5' RACE reads and shows each CDR3 protein once, DNA omitted. This repertoire includes over 100,000 distinct CDR3 sequences. The rearrangement joins TRBV28 to TRBJ2-5; TCRdb gives TRBD2 as the D gene, but with no DNA this cannot be confirmed. The specimen sequenced was naive CXCR3- CD8+ T cells from blood. Described subset: CD45RO-CCR7+CD27+CD95- naive CD8+ T cells lacking CXCR3 (TNR3-). The TCR comes from a human donor in good health. Some clones in this sample may be carry-over from other donors' samples. Here the CDR3 reads CASVVAGGETQYF.